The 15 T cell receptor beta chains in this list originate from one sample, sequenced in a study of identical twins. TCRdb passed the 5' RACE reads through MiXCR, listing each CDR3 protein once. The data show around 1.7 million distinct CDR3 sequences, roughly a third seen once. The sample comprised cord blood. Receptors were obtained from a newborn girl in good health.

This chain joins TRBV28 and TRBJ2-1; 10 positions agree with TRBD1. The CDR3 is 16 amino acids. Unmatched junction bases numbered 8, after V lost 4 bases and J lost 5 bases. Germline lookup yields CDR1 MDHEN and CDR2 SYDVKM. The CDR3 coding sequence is TGTGCCAGCAGTTATCCCTCCGGGACAGGGGACAATGAGCAGTTCTTC. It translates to CASSYPSGTGDNEQFF.

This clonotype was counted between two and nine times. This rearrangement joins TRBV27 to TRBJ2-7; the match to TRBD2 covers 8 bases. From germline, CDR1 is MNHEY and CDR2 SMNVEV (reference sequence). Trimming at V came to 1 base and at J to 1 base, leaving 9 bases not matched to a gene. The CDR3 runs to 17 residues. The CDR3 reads CASSLFPRGGSSYEQYF. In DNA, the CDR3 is TGTGCCAGCAGTTTATTCCCTCGGGGGGGGAGTTCCTACGAGCAGTACTTC.

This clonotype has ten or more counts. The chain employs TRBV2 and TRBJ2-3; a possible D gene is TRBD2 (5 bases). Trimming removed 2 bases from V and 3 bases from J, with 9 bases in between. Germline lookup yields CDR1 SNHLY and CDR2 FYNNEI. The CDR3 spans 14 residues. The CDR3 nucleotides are TGTGCCAGCAGTGAACGGGGTGTTACAGATACGCAGTATTTT. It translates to CASSERGVTDTQYF.

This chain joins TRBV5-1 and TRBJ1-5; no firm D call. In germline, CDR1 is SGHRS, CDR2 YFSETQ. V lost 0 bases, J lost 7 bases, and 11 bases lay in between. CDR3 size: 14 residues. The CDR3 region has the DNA TGCGCCAGCAGCTTGGTTTGGGTCGGGCAGCCCCAGCATTTT. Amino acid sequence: CASSLVWVGQPQHF.

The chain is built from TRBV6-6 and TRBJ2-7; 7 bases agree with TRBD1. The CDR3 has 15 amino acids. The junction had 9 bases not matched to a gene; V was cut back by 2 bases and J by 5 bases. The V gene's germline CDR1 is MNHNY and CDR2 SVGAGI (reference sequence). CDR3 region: CASSYEGGRSHEQYF. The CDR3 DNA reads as TGTGCCAGCAGTTACGAAGGGGGCCGGTCCCACGAGCAGTACTTC.

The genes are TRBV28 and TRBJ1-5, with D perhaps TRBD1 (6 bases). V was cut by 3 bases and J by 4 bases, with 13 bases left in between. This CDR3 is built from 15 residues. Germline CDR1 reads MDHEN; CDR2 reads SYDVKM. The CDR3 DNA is TGTGCCAGCAGTTTTTGGGGGGGCAGGAATCAGCCCCAGCATTTT. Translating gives CASSFWGGRNQPQHF.

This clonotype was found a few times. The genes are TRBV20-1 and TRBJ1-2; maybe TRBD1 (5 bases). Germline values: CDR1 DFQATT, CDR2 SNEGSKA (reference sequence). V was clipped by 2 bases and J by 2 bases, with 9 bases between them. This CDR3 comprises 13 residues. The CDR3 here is CSARPGANYGYTF. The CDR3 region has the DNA TGCAGTGCTAGACCCGGGGCGAACTATGGCTACACCTTC.

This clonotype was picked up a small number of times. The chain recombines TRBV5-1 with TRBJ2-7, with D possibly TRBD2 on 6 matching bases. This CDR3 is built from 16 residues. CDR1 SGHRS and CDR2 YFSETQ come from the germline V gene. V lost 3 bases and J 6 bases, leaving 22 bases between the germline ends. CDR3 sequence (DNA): TGCGCCAGCAGCTCGAATGTGGGACTTGGACGGGGCGAGCAGTACTTC. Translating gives CASSSNVGLGRGEQYF.

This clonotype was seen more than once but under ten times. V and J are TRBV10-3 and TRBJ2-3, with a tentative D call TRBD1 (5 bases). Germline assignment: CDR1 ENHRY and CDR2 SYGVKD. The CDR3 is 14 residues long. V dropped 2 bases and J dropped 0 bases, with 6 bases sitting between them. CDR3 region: CAISEGASTDTQYF. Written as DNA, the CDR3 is TGTGCCATCAGTGAGGGGGCTAGCACAGATACGCAGTATTTT.

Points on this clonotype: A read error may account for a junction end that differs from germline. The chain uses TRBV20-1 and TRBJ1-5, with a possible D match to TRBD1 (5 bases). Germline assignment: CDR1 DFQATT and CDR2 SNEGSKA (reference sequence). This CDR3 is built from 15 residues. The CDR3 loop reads CSARLQGESNQPQHF. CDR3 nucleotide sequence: TGCAGCGCTAGGCTCCAGGGAGAGAGCAATCAGCCCCAGCATTTT.

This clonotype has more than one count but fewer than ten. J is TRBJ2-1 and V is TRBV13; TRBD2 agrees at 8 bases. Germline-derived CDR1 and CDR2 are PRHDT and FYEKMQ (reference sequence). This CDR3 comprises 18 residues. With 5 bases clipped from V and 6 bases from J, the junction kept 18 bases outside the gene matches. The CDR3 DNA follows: TGTGCCAGCAGCCTTAGTAGGGGAGGACTAGCTCTCTGCAATGAGCAGTTCTTC. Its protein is CASSLSRGGLALCNEQFF.

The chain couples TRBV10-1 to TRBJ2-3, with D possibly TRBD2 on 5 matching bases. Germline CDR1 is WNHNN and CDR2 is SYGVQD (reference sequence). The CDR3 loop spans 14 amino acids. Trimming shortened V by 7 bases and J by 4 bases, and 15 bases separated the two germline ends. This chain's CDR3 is CASNSARDPDTQYF. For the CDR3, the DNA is TGCGCCAGCAATAGCGCCCGGGATCCAGATACGCAGTATTTT.

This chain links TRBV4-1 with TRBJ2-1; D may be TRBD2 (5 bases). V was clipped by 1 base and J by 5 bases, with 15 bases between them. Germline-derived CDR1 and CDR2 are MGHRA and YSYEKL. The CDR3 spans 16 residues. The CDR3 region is CASSQALTRLNNEQFF. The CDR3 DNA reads TGCGCCAGCAGCCAAGCTTTAACTAGGCTAAACAATGAGCAGTTCTTC.

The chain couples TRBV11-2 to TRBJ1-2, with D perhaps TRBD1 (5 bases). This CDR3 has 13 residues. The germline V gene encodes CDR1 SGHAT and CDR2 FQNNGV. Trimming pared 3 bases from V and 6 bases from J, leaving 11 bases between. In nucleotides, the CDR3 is TGTGCCAGCAGCTTTTTTCTGGACAATGGCTACACCTTC. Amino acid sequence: CASSFFLDNGYTF.

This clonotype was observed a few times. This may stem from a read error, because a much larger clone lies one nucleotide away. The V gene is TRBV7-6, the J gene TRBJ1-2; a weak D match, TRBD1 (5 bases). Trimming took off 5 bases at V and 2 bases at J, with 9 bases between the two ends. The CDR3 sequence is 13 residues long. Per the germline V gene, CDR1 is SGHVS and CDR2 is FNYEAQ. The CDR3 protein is CASSQQENYGYTF. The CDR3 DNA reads TGTGCCAGCAGCCAACAGGAAAACTATGGCTACACCTTC.